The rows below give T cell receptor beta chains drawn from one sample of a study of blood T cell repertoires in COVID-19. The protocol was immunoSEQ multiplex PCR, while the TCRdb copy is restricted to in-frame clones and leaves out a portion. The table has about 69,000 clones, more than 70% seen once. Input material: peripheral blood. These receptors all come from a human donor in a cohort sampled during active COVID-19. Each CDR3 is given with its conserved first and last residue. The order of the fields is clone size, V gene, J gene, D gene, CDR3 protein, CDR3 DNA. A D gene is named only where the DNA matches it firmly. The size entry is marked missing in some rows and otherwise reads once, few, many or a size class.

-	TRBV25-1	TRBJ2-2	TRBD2	CASSEAGGHTGELFF	TGTGCCAGCAGTGAAGCGGGGGGGCATACCGGGGAGCTGTTTTTT
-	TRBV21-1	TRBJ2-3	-	CASSKALAGGPTDTQYF	TGTGCCAGCAGCAAAGCGCTAGCGGGAGGCCCCACAGATACGCAGTATTTT
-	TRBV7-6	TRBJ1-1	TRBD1	CASSDRTGFSEAFF	TGTGCCAGCAGCGACCGGACAGGGTTCAGTGAAGCTTTCTTT
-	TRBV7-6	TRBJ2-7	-	CASSLEGNEQYF	TGTGCCAGCAGCTTAGAGGGGAACGAGCAGTACTTC
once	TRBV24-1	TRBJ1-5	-	CATSDHGEPQPQHF	TGTGCCACCAGTGACCATGGAGAGCCGCAGCCCCAGCATTTT
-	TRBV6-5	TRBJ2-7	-	CASSYSKRGGEQYF	TGTGCCAGCAGTTACTCGAAGAGGGGGGGCGAGCAGTACTTC
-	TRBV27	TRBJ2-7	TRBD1	CASSLRGTGGAGSYEQYF	TGTGCCAGCAGTTTACGAGGGACAGGGGGCGCCGGCTCCTACGAGCAGTACTTC
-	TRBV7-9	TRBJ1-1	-	CAIAQGVNTEAFF	TGTGCCATAGCTCAGGGTGTGAACACTGAAGCTTTCTTT
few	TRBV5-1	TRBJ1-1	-	CASSPGGAGSYTEAFF	TGCGCCAGCAGCCCGGGTGGGGCCGGTAGTTACACTGAAGCTTTCTTT
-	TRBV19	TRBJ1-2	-	CAIRRGGNYGGYTF	TGTGCCATCAGGAGGGGGGGTAACTATGGCGGCTACACCTTC
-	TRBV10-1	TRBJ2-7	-	CASSERTVGEQYF	TGCGCCAGCAGTGAAAGAACAGTTGGCGAGCAGTACTTC
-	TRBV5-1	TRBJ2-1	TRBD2	CASSLEGGRAWNEQFF	TGCGCCAGCAGCTTGGAGGGCGGGAGGGCCTGGAATGAGCAGTTCTTC
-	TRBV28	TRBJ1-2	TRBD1	CASSFSTGEPNYGYTF	TGTGCCAGCAGTTTTTCCACAGGGGAACCCAACTATGGCTACACCTTC
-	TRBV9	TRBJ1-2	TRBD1	CASSVLTGGGLDGYTF	TGTGCCAGCAGCGTCCTCACAGGGGGCGGCCTCGATGGCTACACCTTC
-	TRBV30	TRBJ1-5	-	CAWSIRSFKSQPQHF	TGTGCCTGGAGTATCCGGTCGTTTAAGAGTCAGCCCCAGCATTTT
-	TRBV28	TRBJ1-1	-	CASKQGWNTEAFF	TGTGCCAGCAAACAGGGTTGGAACACTGAAGCTTTCTTT
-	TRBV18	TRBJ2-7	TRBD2	CASSPRGLTPSREQYF	TGTGCCAGCTCACCACGGGGACTAACCCCTTCTAGGGAGCAGTACTTC
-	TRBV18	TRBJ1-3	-	CASSPRAFSGNTIYF	TGTGCCAGCTCACCACGGGCCTTCTCTGGAAACACCATATATTTT
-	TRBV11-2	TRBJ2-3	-	CASSLRGNTDTQYF	TGTGCCAGCAGCTTAAGGGGGAACACAGATACGCAGTATTTT
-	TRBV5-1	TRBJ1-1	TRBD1	CASSLTAGTGGMNTEAFF	TGCGCCAGCAGCTTGACGGCCGGGACAGGGGGTATGAACACTGAAGCTTTCTTT
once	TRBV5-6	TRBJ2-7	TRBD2	CASTKRGVSYEQYF	TGTGCCAGCACCAAGCGGGGGGTCTCCTACGAGCAGTACTTC
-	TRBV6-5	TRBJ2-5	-	CASRPQDRQETQYF	TGTGCCAGCAGACCCCAGGACAGACAAGAGACCCAGTACTTC
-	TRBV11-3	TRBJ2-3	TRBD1	CASSFGQGGDTQYF	TGTGCCAGCAGCTTCGGACAGGGGGGAGATACGCAGTATTTT
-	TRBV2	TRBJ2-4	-	CASTLDSKNIQYF	TGTGCCAGCACCTTGGACAGTAAAAACATTCAGTACTTC
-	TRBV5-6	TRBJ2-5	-	CASNYRGDETQYF	TGTGCCAGCAACTACCGCGGGGACGAGACCCAGTACTTC
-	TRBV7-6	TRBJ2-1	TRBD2	CASSWTGGGTNEQFF	TGTGCCAGCAGCTGGACCGGCGGGGGGACCAATGAGCAGTTCTTC
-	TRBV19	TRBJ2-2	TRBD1	CASRRQGPGELFF	TGTGCCAGTAGGAGACAGGGGCCCGGGGAGCTGTTTTTT
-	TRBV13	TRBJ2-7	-	CASSSTWSEQYF	TGTGCCAGCAGCTCGACCTGGAGCGAGCAGTACTTC
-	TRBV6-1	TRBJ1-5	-	CASSEAAYQPQHF	TGTGCCAGCAGTGAAGCAGCCTATCAGCCCCAGCATTTT
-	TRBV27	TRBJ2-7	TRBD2	CASSFGSGGEQYF	TGTGCCAGCAGTTTTGGGAGCGGGGGGGAGCAGTACTTC
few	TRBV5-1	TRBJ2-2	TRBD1	CASSPQGARTGELFF	TGCGCCAGCAGCCCCCAGGGGGCGCGTACCGGGGAGCTGTTTTTT
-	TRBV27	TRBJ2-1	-	CASSFRTEQFF	TGTGCCAGCAGTTTCAGGACAGAGCAGTTCTTC
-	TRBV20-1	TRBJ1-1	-	CSASPRTEAFF	TGCAGTGCTAGCCCCCGCACTGAAGCTTTCTTT
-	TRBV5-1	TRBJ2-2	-	CASSSRAGNTGELFF	TGCGCCAGCAGCTCCCGAGCGGGTAACACCGGGGAGCTGTTTTTT
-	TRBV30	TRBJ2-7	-	CAWRDIQGLPYEQYF	TGTGCCTGGAGAGATATACAGGGTTTGCCCTACGAGCAGTACTTC
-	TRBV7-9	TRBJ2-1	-	CASSPEADSYNEQFF	TGTGCCAGCAGCCCCGAAGCGGACAGTTACAATGAGCAGTTCTTC
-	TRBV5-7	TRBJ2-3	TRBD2	CASSLGLAGGLPTDTQYF	TGTGCCAGCAGCTTGGGACTAGCGGGAGGGCTACCCACAGATACGCAGTATTTT
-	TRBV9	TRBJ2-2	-	CASSPTSNTGELFF	TGTGCCAGCAGTCCTACCTCGAACACCGGGGAGCTGTTTTTT
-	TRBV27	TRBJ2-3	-	CASYPAGSTDTQYF	TGTGCCAGCTACCCAGCGGGCAGCACAGATACGCAGTATTTT
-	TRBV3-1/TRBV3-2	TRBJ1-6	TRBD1	CASEGQGSSPLHF	TGTGCCAGTGAGGGACAGGGGTCTTCACCCCTCCACTTT
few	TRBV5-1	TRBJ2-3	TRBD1	CASSSPGQGASDTQYF	TGCGCCAGCAGCTCTCCGGGACAGGGGGCTTCAGATACGCAGTATTTT
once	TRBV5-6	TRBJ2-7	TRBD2	CASSSGTGREYF	TGTGCCAGCAGCTCGGGGACGGGGAGGGAGTACTTC
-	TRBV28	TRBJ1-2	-	CASSFEGYGYTF	TGTGCCAGCAGTTTCGAGGGATATGGCTACACCTTC
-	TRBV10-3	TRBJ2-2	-	CAIPQGGVDGELFF	TGTGCCATCCCCCAGGGGGGCGTGGACGGGGAGCTGTTTTTT
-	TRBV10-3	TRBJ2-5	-	CAISPETQYF	TGTGCCATCAGTCCGGAGACCCAGTACTTC
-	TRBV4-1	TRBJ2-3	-	CASSQDEGRGTDTQYF	TGCGCCAGCAGCCAAGACGAGGGTCGGGGCACAGATACGCAGTATTTT
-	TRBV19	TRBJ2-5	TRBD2	CASSFLGTRGLQETQYF	TGTGCCAGTAGTTTCCTGGGGACTAGAGGCCTACAAGAGACCCAGTACTTC
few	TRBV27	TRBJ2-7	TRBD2	CASTSAGFRLAGADEQYF	TGTGCCAGCACCTCCGCGGGGTTTCGACTAGCGGGAGCAGACGAGCAGTACTTC
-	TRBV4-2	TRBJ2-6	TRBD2	CASSQDKRGRGANVLTF	TGTGCCAGCAGCCAAGATAAGCGGGGCCGTGGGGCCAACGTCCTGACTTTC
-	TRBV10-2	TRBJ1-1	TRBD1	CASSEVPRGLVPAPEAFF	TGCGCCAGCAGTGAGGTTCCCAGGGGGCTGGTCCCAGCCCCTGAAGCTTTCTTT
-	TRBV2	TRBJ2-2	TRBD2	CASSKLAGVTGELFF	TGTGCCAGCAGCAAACTAGCGGGAGTCACCGGGGAGCTGTTTTTT
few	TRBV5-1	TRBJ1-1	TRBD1	CASSLDRVGGNTEAFF	TGCGCCAGCAGCTTAGACAGGGTAGGGGGGAACACTGAAGCTTTCTTT
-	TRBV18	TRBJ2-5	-	CASSPGTPGQEIQYF	TGTGCCAGCTCACCGGGGACTCCCGGACAAGAGATCCAGTACTTC
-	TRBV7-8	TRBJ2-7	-	CASSREIYEQYF	TGTGCCAGCAGCCGGGAGATCTACGAGCAGTACTTC
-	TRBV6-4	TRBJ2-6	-	CASSDQGSGANVLTF	TGTGCCAGCAGCGACCAGGGGTCTGGGGCCAACGTCCTGACTTTC
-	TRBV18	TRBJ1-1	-	CASSPPLGDTEAFF	TGTGCCAGCTCACCACCGCTAGGGGACACTGAAGCTTTCTTT
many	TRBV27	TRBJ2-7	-	CASSPTRDSYEQYF	TGTGCCAGCAGTCCGACCCGGGACTCCTACGAGCAGTACTTC
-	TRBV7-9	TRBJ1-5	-	CASSGGTASNQPQHF	TGTGCCAGCAGCGGGGGGACGGCTAGCAATCAGCCCCAGCATTTT
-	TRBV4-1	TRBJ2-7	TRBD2	CASSLGLAESYEQYF	TGCGCCAGCAGCCTGGGACTAGCGGAAAGCTACGAGCAGTACTTC